These 28 T cell receptor beta chains were sequenced from one sample in a study of T cell responses to AZD1222 COVID-19 vaccine. Using immunoSEQ multiplex PCR, the repertoire was profiled, and TCRdb retains in-frame clones only, with some absent. This sample yields 120,000 or so clones, of which 81% are seen a single time; 4% to 5% belongs to the top ten. Sequenced material: peripheral blood, taken on day 0 of AZD1222 vaccination. These receptor sequences come from an adult in good health.

This chain's CDR3 is CASSIPGTGDGYTF. The CDR3, as DNA: TGTGCCAGTAGTATCCCCGGGACAGGGGATGGCTACACCTTC. This chain connects TRBV19 to TRBJ1-2; 10 positions match TRBD1. The CDR3 runs to 14 residues. V was clipped by 3 bases and J by 6 bases; unmatched bases: 4. Germline V gene lookup returns CDR1 LNHDA and CDR2 SQIVND (reference sequence).

This chain connects TRBV19 to TRBJ2-3, with 13 bases that match TRBD2. Germline trimming cut 5 bases from V and 4 bases from J; bases unmatched to any gene: 0. Looked up from germline, CDR1 is LNHDA and CDR2 is SQIVND (reference sequence). CDR3 length equals 14 residues. The CDR3 bases are TGTGCCAGTAGTGGACTAGCGGGAGCAGATACGCAGTATTTT. Protein: CASSGLAGADTQYF. The full variable domain, rest sourced from reference TRBV19 and TRBJ2-3, is DGGITQSPKYLFRKEGQNVTLSCEQNLNHDAMYWYRQDPGQGLRLIYYSQIVNDFQKGDIAEGYSVSREKKESFPLTVTSAQKNPTAFYLCASSGLAGADTQYFGPGTRLTVL.

The rearrangement joins TRBV28 to TRBJ1-5; possibly TRBD1 for D (5 bases). The CDR3 extends over 14 amino acids. V lost 0 bases, J lost 7 bases, and 10 bases lay in between. Germline lookup yields CDR1 MDHEN and CDR2 SYDVKM. The CDR3 DNA is TGTGCCAGCAGTTTATGGGGACGGGAGCAGCCCCAGCATTTT. It encodes CASSLWGREQPQHF.

The CDR3 sequence is CASSQERNNSPLHF. The CDR3 region has the DNA TGTGCCAGCAGCCAAGAACGGAACAATTCACCCCTCCACTTT. The chain links TRBV14 to TRBJ1-6; D ambiguous. There are 14 residues in the CDR3. Germline CDR1 is SGHDN and CDR2 is FVKESK. With 0 bases removed from V and 7 bases from J, the gap between germline ends came to 7 bases.

On this clone itself: This sample also contains other DNA sequences that code for the same CDR3. V gene TRBV2 combines with J gene TRBJ2-7, with no clear D. Germline CDR1 reads SNHLY; CDR2 reads FYNNEI. Trimming cost V 5 bases and J 2 bases, with 7 bases left between them. The CDR3 contains 12 residues. The CDR3 spells CASSRQAYEQYF. Here the CDR3 DNA reads TGTGCCAGCAGTCGCCAGGCCTACGAGCAGTACTTC.

In this sample, this clone turned up a few times. The rearrangement links TRBV19 to TRBJ1-6; D remains unclear. The CDR3 has 14 amino acids. CDR1 is LNHDA, CDR2 SQIVND, per germline (reference sequence). V was trimmed by 5 bases and J by 5 bases, leaving 10 bases between them. The CDR3 loop is CASSRSADNSPLHF. CDR3 sequence (DNA): TGTGCCAGTAGTCGGTCGGCGGATAATTCACCCCTCCACTTT. Full variable domain (missing parts from reference TRBV19 and TRBJ1-6): DGGITQSPKYLFRKEGQNVTLSCEQNLNHDAMYWYRQDPGQGLRLIYYSQIVNDFQKGDIAEGYSVSREKKESFPLTVTSAQKNPTAFYLCASSRSADNSPLHFGNGTRLTVT.

This clone was counted only a few times. The CDR3 reads CASAAAGPLLTQYF. The CDR3 DNA sequence: TGTGCCAGCGCTGCGGCGGGGCCCCTCTTAACCCAGTACTTC. This rearrangement joins TRBV5-6 to TRBJ2-5, with D possibly being TRBD2 (6 bases). Trimming left V 7 bases short and J 8 bases short, with 21 bases between. This CDR3 is 14 amino acids long. Germline CDR1 SGHDT, CDR2 YYEEEE.

The CDR3: CASSTGTSEKLFF. CDR3 sequence (DNA): TGTGCCAGCTCAACAGGGACTTCTGAAAAACTGTTTTTT. The V and J genes are TRBV18 and TRBJ1-4, with D maybe TRBD1 (6 bases). This CDR3 is 13 amino acids long. In germline, CDR1 is KGHSH, CDR2 LQKENI. V lost 5 bases and J lost 7, with 11 bases in between.

The gene calls are TRBV15 and TRBJ1-3; no definite D call. The V gene's germline CDR1 is LNHNV and CDR2 YYDKDF (reference sequence). The V gene lost 1 base and the J gene lost 0 bases, with 7 bases spanning the gap. The length of the CDR3 is 15 residues. The CDR3 sequence: CATSRVPFSGNTIYF. CDR3 nucleotides: TGTGCCACCAGCAGAGTCCCTTTCTCTGGAAACACCATATATTTT.

This rearrangement joins TRBV18 to TRBJ2-5; the D gene is possibly TRBD1 (5 bases). Germline V gene sequence: CDR1 KGHSH, CDR2 LQKENI. The CDR3 sequence is 14 residues long. Trimming stripped 0 bases from V and 4 bases from J, with 9 bases between. Here the CDR3 reads CASSPPDRRETQYF. DNA of the CDR3: TGTGCCAGCTCACCACCCGACAGACGAGAGACCCAGTACTTC.

The V call is TRBV11-2, the J call TRBJ2-7; D gene uncertain. This CDR3 comprises 13 residues. V was clipped by 5 bases and J by 8 bases, with 16 bases between them. Germline loops: CDR1 SGHAT, CDR2 FQNNGV. The CDR3 DNA reads as TGTGCCAGCAGCCCACCCCCGCCTTCGAAGCAGTACTTC. It translates to CASSPPPPSKQYF. The variable domain in full, with the rest retrieved from reference TRBV11-2 and TRBJ2-7, is EAGVAQSPRYKIIEKRQSVAFWCNPISGHATLYWYQQILGQGPKLLIQFQNNGVVDDSQLPKDRFSAERLKGVDSTLKIQPAKLEDSAVYLCASSPPPPSKQYFGPGTRLTVT.

This rearrangement joins TRBV18 to TRBJ1-2; the D gene is possibly TRBD1 (5 bases). The CDR3 is 16 amino acids. Germline CDR1 reads KGHSH; CDR2 reads LQKENI. Trimming removed 3 bases from V and 8 bases from J, with 22 bases in between. CDR3 region: CASSPATGPMGFGYTF. CDR3 nucleotides: TGTGCCAGCTCACCGGCCACGGGACCCATGGGATTCGGCTACACCTTC.

This chain joins TRBV3-1 (or the pseudogene TRBV3-2) and TRBJ1-1; D might be TRBD1 (5 bases). CDR1 is LGHDT and CDR2 is YNNKEL in the germline V gene (reference sequence). This CDR3 has 13 residues. Trimming took 7 bases from V and 5 from J, leaving 14 bases between them. Written as DNA, the CDR3 is TGTGCCAGCACCAGGGTTGGAGGGACTGAAGCTTTCTTT. Translating gives CASTRVGGTEAFF.

This chain joins TRBV18 and TRBJ1-2; D remains unclear. There are 13 residues in the CDR3. Trimming pared 5 bases from V and 6 bases from J, leaving 13 bases between. From germline, CDR1 is KGHSH and CDR2 LQKENI. The CDR3 DNA is TGTGCCAGCTCAGAAAAGTCTGGGAATGGCTACACCTTC. Protein sequence: CASSEKSGNGYTF.

The chain couples TRBV6-5 to TRBJ1-3, with TRBD1 matching over 11 bases. Germline values: CDR1 MNHEY, CDR2 SVGAGI. The CDR3 sequence is 14 residues long. With V trimmed by 10 bases and J by 2 bases, 4 bases remained unmatched. The CDR3 bases are TGTGCCACAGCGGACAGGGGGCCTGGAAACACCATATATTTT. Translating gives CATADRGPGNTIYF.

The V call is TRBV28, the J call TRBJ1-2; D call uncertain. Germline CDR1 and CDR2: MDHEN and SYDVKM. The CDR3 contains 12 residues. V was shortened by 6 bases and J by 7 bases, with 12 bases between the two germline ends. In DNA, the CDR3 is TGTGCCAGCAGCTCACCTCTCGGTGGCTACACCTTC. The encoded protein is CASSSPLGGYTF.

This clone came up a few times. The chain joins TRBV5-4 to TRBJ2-2; 7 nucleotides align to TRBD1. This CDR3 contains 15 residues. The germline CDR1 and CDR2 sequences are SGHNT and YYREEE (reference sequence). V shed 1 base and J 7 bases; nucleotides not matched to a gene: 7. The CDR3 DNA reads as TGTGCCAGCAGCTTGAACAGGGGTAACGGCGGGGAGCTGTTTTTT. This sequence encodes CASSLNRGNGGELFF.

The J gene is TRBJ2-1, the V gene TRBV24-1; D ambiguous. The V end lost 3 bases, the J end lost 8 bases, and 4 bases lay between the germline ends. The CDR3 sequence is 11 residues long. Germline CDR1 and CDR2: KGHDR and SFDVKD. DNA for the CDR3: TGTGCCACCAGTGATCTCTATGAGCAGTTCTTC. It yields the protein CATSDLYEQFF.

V usage is TRBV5-1 and J usage is TRBJ2-1; D is unresolved. V was trimmed by 2 bases and J by 5 bases, leaving 11 bases between them. Germline CDR1 reads SGHRS; CDR2 reads YFSETQ. The CDR3 extends over 14 amino acids. CDR3 residues: CASSFERVNNEQFF. In nucleotides, the CDR3 is TGCGCCAGCAGCTTCGAACGGGTCAACAATGAGCAGTTCTTC.

J is TRBJ1-2 and V is TRBV18; maybe TRBD1 (6 bases). The germline V and J ends were trimmed by 3 bases and 8 bases, with 10 bases remaining between them. The V gene's germline CDR1 is KGHSH and CDR2 LQKENI. This CDR3 is built from 12 residues. CDR3 nucleotides: TGTGCCAGCTCACCCAGGACAGAGGGCTACACCTTC. This translates into CASSPRTEGYTF.

The sample holds a few counts of this clone. The chain carries TRBV5-6 and TRBJ2-2; possible D gene TRBD1, 6 bases. Germline CDR1 is SGHDT and CDR2 is YYEEEE. V shed 4 bases and J shed 1 base, with 11 bases lying between them. The CDR3 contains 15 residues. The CDR3 loop is CASSRTGRNTGELFF. The CDR3 DNA is TGTGCCAGCAGCAGAACAGGGCGGAACACCGGGGAGCTGTTTTTT.

The rearrangement links TRBV3-1 (or the pseudogene TRBV3-2) to TRBJ1-5; D is perhaps TRBD1 (5 bases). Germline lookup yields CDR1 LGHDT and CDR2 YNNKEL (reference sequence). With 2 bases removed from V and 3 bases from J, the gap between germline ends came to 8 bases. The CDR3 loop spans 14 amino acids. The CDR3 DNA is TGTGCCAGCAGCCAATCAGGGACCAATCAGCCCCAGCATTTT. Protein product: CASSQSGTNQPQHF.

The rearrangement uses TRBV29-1 and TRBJ1-5; D gene unclear. The germline gives CDR1 SQVTM, CDR2 ANQGSEA. Between the trimmed V and J ends, which lost 4 bases and 3 bases, there was a span of 10 bases. The CDR3 consists of 13 residues. CDR3 in amino acids: CSVARGPNQPQHF. CDR3 nucleotide sequence: TGCAGCGTTGCCAGAGGCCCCAATCAGCCCCAGCATTTT.

This clone was observed a single time. The V call is TRBV7-6, the J call TRBJ2-2, with 7 bases that match TRBD1. With V trimmed by 1 base and J by 4 bases, 6 bases remained unmatched. This CDR3 is built from 16 residues. Germline V gene sequence: CDR1 SGHVS, CDR2 FNYEAQ. The CDR3 nucleotides are TGTGCCAGCAGCTTAGTGGGGACAGAGATCACCGGGGAGCTGTTTTTT. Its protein product is CASSLVGTEITGELFF.

The rearrangement joins TRBV12-5 to TRBJ2-3; the D gene is possibly TRBD2 (5 bases). From germline, CDR1 is LGHNT and CDR2 FRNRAP. The CDR3 is 14 amino acids. Trimming shortened V by 2 bases and J by 7 bases, and 13 bases separated the two germline ends. The CDR3 DNA reads TGTGCTAGTGGTTTGTCTGGCAGCGGAAATACGCAGTATTTT. It codes for CASGLSGSGNTQYF.

A single count supports this clone. The chain links TRBV11-2 to TRBJ2-3; a weak D match, TRBD2 (6 bases). With 1 base removed from V and 3 bases from J, the gap between germline ends came to 17 bases. The CDR3 runs 17 residues. The V gene's germline CDR1 is SGHAT and CDR2 FQNNGV. CDR3 nucleotides: TGTGCCAGCAGCTTAGGGAGGGCTAGCGAGGGGACAGATACGCAGTATTTT. Residues: CASSLGRASEGTDTQYF.

This sequence joins TRBV29-1 and TRBJ2-5; TRBD1 matches at 11 bases. V dropped 6 bases and J dropped 5; count of bases not matched to a gene: 5. The CDR3 runs 13 residues. CDR1 is SQVTM, CDR2 ANQGSEA, per germline. The CDR3 coding sequence is TGCAGCGTAGCCCGGGACAGGGGGGAGACCCAGTACTTC. Protein: CSVARDRGETQYF.

The chain has TRBV10-2 and TRBJ2-1; 9 bases fit TRBD2. The V gene end was trimmed by 10 bases and the J gene end by 6 bases; junction bases not matched to a gene: 10. The CDR3 contains 14 residues. The germline V gene encodes CDR1 WSHSY and CDR2 SAAADI. The CDR3 region is CATSIAGVGNEQFF. In DNA form, the CDR3 reads TGCGCCACATCTATAGCGGGAGTCGGCAATGAGCAGTTCTTC.